The rows below give T cell receptor beta chains drawn from one sample of a study of T cell repertoires in cytomegalovirus infection. The antigens for these receptors are not known. A single record per CDR3 protein comes from TCRdb applying MiXCR to the reads. The sample contains approximately 110,000 distinct CDR3 sequences, around 30% of which appear only once. Material: CD8+ T cells from cultured PBMCs, obtained from culture after CMV antigen stimulation. The receptors stem from a human donor in good health (CMV status not recorded). Some clones in this sample may be carry-over from other donors' samples. The CDR3 runs from the conserved cysteine through the conserved F or W. The order of the fields is clone size, J gene, V gene, CDR3 length, D gene, CDR3 protein, CDR3 DNA. D genes are given only for firm matches. For some rows the clone size is stated as once, few or many, or as a class when expanded; others skip it.

NA | TRBJ1-4 | TRBV15 | 14 | NA | CAPSIGGSNEKLFF | TGTGCCCCCAGCATCGGGGGTTCTAATGAAAAACTGTTTTTT
NA | TRBJ2-3 | TRBV24-1 | 13 | NA | CAIGRSTTDTQYF | TGTGCCATCGGACGGAGTACGACAGATACGCAGTATTTT
many | TRBJ2-7 | TRBV5-1 | 13 | TRBD1 | CASDSGTGGEQYF | TGCGCCAGCGATTCCGGGACAGGGGGCGAGCAGTACTTC
few | TRBJ2-2 | TRBV7-9 | 13 | NA | CASSFTGGMELFF | TGTGCCAGCAGCTTTACTGGTGGTATGGAGCTGTTTTTT
NA | TRBJ1-5 | TRBV27 | 15 | NA | CASSATGAGNQPQHF | TGTGCCAGCAGTGCGACAGGTGCGGGCAATCAGCCCCAGCATTTT
NA | TRBJ2-1 | TRBV7-9 | 14 | NA | CASSTAGSYNEQFF | TGTGCCAGCAGTACGGCAGGCTCCTACAATGAGCAGTTCTTC
NA | TRBJ2-7 | TRBV20-1 | 13 | NA | CSAHGGLSYEQYF | TGCAGTGCTCACGGGGGCCTGTCGTACGAGCAGTACTTC
few | TRBJ2-7 | TRBV7-8 | 13 | NA | CASSYGQSYEQYF | TGTGCCAGCAGCTACGGACAGAGCTACGAGCAGTACTTC
NA | TRBJ2-3 | TRBV12-3/TRBV12-4 | 15 | TRBD2 | CASSDGTISTDTQYF | TGTGCCAGCAGTGACGGGACTATAAGCACAGATACGCAGTATTTT
NA | TRBJ2-2 | TRBV5-4 | 16 | NA | CASSSFTGLTAGELFF | TGTGCCAGCAGCTCTTTCACGGGGTTAACGGCCGGGGAGCTGTTTTTT
NA | TRBJ2-1 | TRBV5-4 | 15 | TRBD1 | CASSSPGQAYNEQFF | TGTGCCAGCAGCTCCCCGGGACAGGCTTACAATGAGCAGTTCTTC
few | TRBJ1-1 | TRBV2 | 14 | NA | CASSVPGGNTEAFF | TGTGCCAGCAGTGTACCGGGGGGGAACACTGAAGCTTTCTTT
few | TRBJ2-7 | TRBV29-1 | 15 | TRBD1 | CSVEESWTGGNEQYF | TGCAGCGTTGAAGAGAGTTGGACAGGGGGTAACGAGCAGTACTTC
many | TRBJ2-5 | TRBV3-1 | 16 | NA | CASSQDERGYGETQYF | TGTGCCAGCAGCCAAGATGAAAGGGGGTATGGGGAGACCCAGTACTTC
NA | TRBJ2-7 | TRBV27 | 12 | NA | CASSLQGAEQYF | TGTGCCAGCAGTTTACAGGGAGCCGAGCAGTACTTC
few | TRBJ2-1 | TRBV11-2 | 13 | NA | CASSFPTGPERFF | TGTGCCAGCAGCTTCCCTACAGGGCCCGAGCGGTTCTTC
few | TRBJ2-2 | TRBV12-3/TRBV12-4 | 13 | NA | CASTPELTGELFF | TGTGCCAGCACTCCAGAACTCACCGGGGAGCTGTTTTTT
few | TRBJ1-5 | TRBV4-2 | 17 | NA | CASSQEVGRYSNQPQHF | TGTGCCAGCAGCCAAGAGGTCGGCCGCTATAGCAATCAGCCCCAGCATTTT
NA | TRBJ1-2 | TRBV19 | 13 | NA | CASRLGPLDGYTF | TGTGCCAGTAGACTTGGTCCTTTGGATGGCTACACCTTC
few | TRBJ1-3 | TRBV7-9 | 19 | NA | CASAPRASDTTYSGNTIYF | TGTGCCTCAGCACCCCGAGCGTCGGACACCACGTACTCTGGAAACACCATATATTTT
few | TRBJ1-5 | TRBV6-6 | 15 | TRBD1 | CASSYLQGGNQPQHF | TGTGCCAGCAGTTACCTACAGGGGGGCAATCAGCCCCAGCATTTT
few | TRBJ1-5 | TRBV6-2/TRBV6-3 | 16 | TRBD1 | CASSYSDRDSNQPQHF | TGTGCCAGCAGTTACTCGGACAGGGATAGCAATCAGCCCCAGCATTTT
many | TRBJ2-1 | TRBV7-6 | 16 | NA | CASSSSGTLSYNEQFF | TGTGCCAGCAGCTCGTCCGGGACCCTCTCCTACAATGAGCAGTTCTTC
once | TRBJ2-3 | TRBV5-8 | 14 | NA | CASSLEGSTDTQYF | TGTGCCAGCAGCTTGGAAGGGAGCACAGATACGCAGTATTTT
NA | TRBJ1-2 | TRBV13 | 16 | TRBD1 | CASSVRQGAEVHGYTF | TGTGCCAGCAGCGTACGACAGGGGGCGGAAGTGCATGGCTACACCTTC
many | TRBJ2-7 | TRBV7-2 | 11 | NA | CASSRDYEQYF | TGTGCCAGCAGTCGGGACTACGAGCAGTACTTC
NA | TRBJ2-1 | TRBV13 | 16 | NA | CASSLEPGDIYNEQFF | TGTGCCAGCAGCTTAGAACCCGGGGATATCTACAATGAGCAGTTCTTC
once | TRBJ1-1 | TRBV7-4 | 14 | NA | CASTPLSGNTEAFF | TGTGCCAGCACCCCCCTCTCGGGGAACACTGAAGCTTTCTTT
few | TRBJ2-3 | TRBV4-1 | 14 | TRBD2 | CASSQAGTRNTQYF | TGCGCCAGCAGCCAAGCTGGGACTAGAAATACGCAGTATTTT
many | TRBJ2-5 | TRBV11-2 | 15 | NA | CASSLGAGQRETQYF | TGTGCCAGCAGCTTAGGGGCAGGGCAACGAGAGACCCAGTACTTC
NA | TRBJ1-2 | TRBV10-3 | 11 | NA | CAISAIDGYTF | TGTGCCATCAGTGCCATCGATGGCTACACCTTC
NA | TRBJ1-5 | TRBV27 | 15 | NA | CASRLLGLSNQPQHF | TGTGCCAGCAGGCTCCTGGGCCTTAGCAATCAGCCCCAGCATTTT
NA | TRBJ1-5 | TRBV19 | 14 | NA | CASSIVMRNQPQHF | TGTGCCAGTAGTATAGTAATGAGGAATCAGCCCCAGCATTTT
many | TRBJ2-3 | TRBV4-1 | 15 | TRBD1 | CASSQADRGADTQYF | TGCGCCAGCAGCCAAGCCGACAGGGGGGCAGATACGCAGTATTTT
few | TRBJ1-2 | TRBV7-3 | 17 | NA | CASSSIGLLVAVYGYTF | TGTGCCAGCAGCTCTATAGGCCTCCTAGTAGCCGTTTATGGCTACACCTTC
NA | TRBJ2-5 | TRBV10-3 | 14 | NA | CAISEGGLGRDQYF | TGTGCCATCAGTGAAGGTGGGCTTGGAAGGGACCAGTACTTC
few | TRBJ1-6 | TRBV5-4 | 14 | TRBD1 | CASRGQGGNSPLHF | TGTGCCAGCCGGGGACAGGGCGGCAATTCACCCCTCCACTTT
NA | TRBJ2-7 | TRBV20-1 | 12 | NA | CSARDSSYEQYF | TGCAGTGCCCGGGACTCCTCCTACGAGCAGTACTTC
few | TRBJ1-1 | TRBV4-1 | 16 | NA | CASSSRDRSLNTEAFF | TGCGCCAGCAGCTCCCGGGACCGAAGTTTAAACACTGAAGCTTTCTTT
NA | TRBJ2-2 | TRBV24-1 | 14 | NA | CATSEGASTGELFF | TGTGCCACCAGTGAGGGGGCTAGCACCGGGGAGCTGTTTTTT
few | TRBJ2-1 | TRBV10-3 | 12 | NA | CAISESDNEQFF | TGTGCCATCAGTGAGTCGGACAATGAGCAGTTCTTC
few | TRBJ2-7 | TRBV12-3/TRBV12-4 | 14 | TRBD1 | CASSFWDRGREQYF | TGTGCCAGCAGTTTTTGGGACAGGGGACGCGAGCAGTACTTC
NA | TRBJ2-7 | TRBV6-5 | 12 | TRBD2 | CAGGEPSYEQYF | TGTGCCGGGGGGGAGCCCTCCTACGAGCAGTACTTC
NA | TRBJ1-5 | TRBV5-1 | 15 | TRBD1 | CASRPGTGSNQPQHF | TGCGCCAGCCGTCCCGGGACAGGGAGCAATCAGCCCCAGCATTTT
few | TRBJ2-7 | TRBV11-1 | 12 | NA | CASSFSTGEQYF | TGTGCCAGCAGCTTCTCGACTGGTGAGCAGTACTTC
few | TRBJ1-1 | TRBV28 | 13 | NA | CASSFRPNTEAFF | TGTGCCAGCAGTTTTCGCCCGAACACTGAAGCTTTCTTT
NA | TRBJ1-4 | TRBV7-9 | 14 | TRBD1 | CASSSQGGNEKLFF | TGTGCCAGCAGCTCTCAGGGGGGGAATGAAAAACTGTTTTTT
few | TRBJ2-5 | TRBV7-3 | 15 | NA | CASSLPGPEKETQYF | TGTGCCAGCAGCTTACCGGGGCCCGAAAAAGAGACCCAGTACTTC